What follows is one T cell receptor beta chain and its context. No antigen is known for it. No base quality information exists; no much larger clone differs at one position. Using the deep immunoSEQ assay, multiplex PCR amplified TCR CDR3 regions from genomic DNA. Extracted genomic DNA from each cell subset was spread evenly across all wells of several immunoSEQ 96-well plates, with each plate serving as a replicate. For sorted subsets, about 200 ng genomic DNA, equal to 30,000 to 35,000 T cell genomes, was loaded into each replicate PCR. Purified libraries were measured with a Qubit 3.0 fluorometer, size-checked on a Bioanalyzer 2100, and measured again with the KAPA Library Quantification kit. Each immunoSEQ 96-well plate was sequenced on its own single-read 150-cycle Illumina NextSeq 550 flow cell. In the original analysis: Because the immunoSEQ output included only junctional sequences and no quality scores, the filtering could not be the same as the filtering used for full-length reads. Sequences were annotated with PyIR, a Python wrapper for IgBLAST v1.9, and V/J genes and CDR3 were assigned using IMGT germline references. Any read was removed if the V/J assignment was weak (E-value above 1e-6), the CDR3 was missing, or the read contained stop codons, out-of-frame junctions, or ambiguous translated residues. V3J clonotypes were defined as sequences sharing the same inferred V gene, J gene, and CDR3 amino acid sequence. Percentage overlap between repertoires was calculated by dividing the number of shared unique clonotypes by the size of the smaller repertoire. Richness of each repertoire was evaluated using RTK rarefaction, the Chao1 estimator, and Recon v2.1 estimates of unobserved clonotypes. Generation probabilities for all TCRbeta clonotypes obtained by the gDNA method from a few donors were computed using OLGA. Imported from immuneACCESS, the table was reduced by TCRdb to in-frame sequences with V and J called. These copies leave out some clones; in studies compared against another copy, an unresolved V gene accounts for under half, and the cause of the remainder is not known. The V and J calls and clone size are taken from that table; D and trimming were inferred from the DNA. The sample contains 550,000 to 600,000 clones, about 98% of them found a single time. The ten largest clonotypes hold approximately 0.3% of the sample.

CD8 naive samples consisted of CD45RO-negative cells that were positively selected for CCR7, yielding a CD45RA+CCR7+ population without TemRA cells. The donors were healthy, HIV-negative adults who had no recently reported acute infections or vaccinations. Every donor was a Caucasian adult residing in Nashville, Tennessee, USA. After blood collection by leukapheresis, PBMCs were isolated using Ficoll-Histopaque density gradient centrifugation and then cryopreserved in the vapor phase of liquid nitrogen. Analytical flow cytometry was used to check the purity and quantity of every magnetically sorted T cell population. Genomic DNA was isolated from each sorted fraction and quantified by UV absorbance on a Nanodrop 2000c. This record belongs to a study of shared clonotypes between healthy human individuals (dated by TCRdb to 2019 to 2021). General notes on the study: Three men and two women, aged 18 to 49 years, made up the cohort. For each donor, three plates each were used for CD4 naive and CD4 memory, two plates were used for CD8 naive, and one plate was used for CD8 memory. Between about 0.94 and 8.9 billion PBMCs per donor were obtained by leukapheresis. To estimate repertoire size and how much clonotypes are shared between individuals, the study performed deep sequencing of blood TCR repertoires from about five healthy adults. Different laboratories and diverse techniques were used to prepare libraries and sequence TCR repertoires, to increase sequencing depth and limit assay-specific biases. On the study overall, not on this receptor specifically: Pairwise subsampling indicated that sequencing depth was expected to affect the degree of clonotype sharing among donors. Sampling was restricted to blood, and TCR repertoires in tissue are likely to differ from TCR repertoires in blood. Larger estimated clonotype richness was generally found for naive subsets than for memory subsets. Clonotypes shared by all four sorted-subset donors showed higher generation probabilities than non-shared clonotypes. Even with the large sequencing depth, rarefaction of the sorted-subset datasets indicated that sequencing was incomplete. When several donors were compared, the shared fraction of clonotypes was about 5% for naive CD4, 3.5% to 4% for naive CD8, roughly 2.3% for memory CD4, and 0.4% for memory CD8. Because the study included only a small number of donors, the genetic and exposure-history diversity represented was limited.

At the junction V is shortened by 6 bases and J by 5 bases, with 14 bases in between. The germline V gene (reference sequence) sets CDR1 to MNHNY and CDR2 to SVGAGI. From the cysteine up to the phenylalanine, the CDR3 has a length of 14 residues. The kept DNA is CDR3 alone, 42 bases in frame from the first base. What was sequenced was naive CD8+ T cells sorted from blood. This specimen's cell subset or site label, per the study, means: CD45RA+CCR7+. The chain is made from TRBV6-6 and TRBJ2-1; TRBD1 is a possible D gene, resting on 6 matching bases. The source is a man in his thirties or forties in good health. The sequenced DNA: TGTGCCAGCAGATTCGGGACACCCGACAATGAGCAGTTCTTC. Its translation reads: CASRFGTPDNEQFF.